The 18 T cell receptor beta chains reported below all come from one sample, sequenced in a study of T cell responses to AZD1222 COVID-19 vaccine. Clones were read by immunoSEQ multiplex PCR, and TCRdb kept only the in-frame ones, dropping some. The sample yields roughly 120,000 clones, over 75% seen once. Sample: peripheral blood, taken on day 0 of AZD1222 vaccination. Every receptor here comes from an adult in good health.

The chain employs TRBV7-6 and TRBJ2-2, with TRBD1 as a possible D gene (6 bases). Trimming took off 2 bases at V and 4 bases at J, with 14 bases between the two ends. Looked up from germline, CDR1 is SGHVS and CDR2 is FNYEAQ. This CDR3 is built from 16 residues. The CDR3: CASSLSLTGFTGELFF. The CDR3 nucleotides are TGTGCCAGCAGCTTATCCCTGACAGGATTCACCGGGGAGCTGTTTTTT.

This clone has only a few counts. The chain couples TRBV14 to TRBJ2-3, with TRBD2 matching over 8 bases. Trimming removed 0 bases from V and 1 base from J; junction bases left unmatched: 12. This CDR3 is built from 19 residues. CDR1 is SGHDN and CDR2 is FVKESK in the germline V gene. The DNA for the CDR3 is TGTGCCAGCAGCCAAGATCTACCGGGGGGGGGCACTGGCACAGATACGCAGTATTTT. Encoded protein: CASSQDLPGGGTGTDTQYF.

V is TRBV4-3 and J is TRBJ2-7, with 11 bases that match TRBD1. Germline-derived CDR1 and CDR2 are LGHNA and YSLEER. This CDR3 has 15 amino acids. The V and J ends lost 4 bases and 3 bases, in that order; junction bases with no gene match: 5. In nucleotides, the CDR3 is TGCGCCAGCAGCCCCTGGACAGGGGGCAGCTACGAGCAGTACTTC. Translation gives CASSPWTGGSYEQYF.

J is TRBJ2-5 and V is TRBV19; 7 positions agree with TRBD1. CDR1 is LNHDA, CDR2 SQIVND, per germline (reference sequence). The V gene end was trimmed by 6 bases and the J gene end by 0 bases; junction bases not matched to a gene: 7. The CDR3 spans 15 residues. The CDR3 loop reads CASSPDRLYQETQYF. The CDR3 region has the DNA TGTGCCAGTAGCCCGGACAGGCTGTACCAAGAGACCCAGTACTTC.

The chain is built from TRBV5-5 and TRBJ1-4; 7 bases line up with TRBD1. Germline CDR1 SGHKS, CDR2 YYEKEE (reference sequence). The CDR3 length is 15 residues. With 0 bases clipped from V and 5 bases from J, the junction kept 4 bases outside the gene matches. The CDR3, as DNA: TGTGCCAGCAGCTTGGTTCGACAGGGCAATGAAAAACTGTTTTTT. Protein sequence: CASSLVRQGNEKLFF.

The V and J genes are TRBV24-1 and TRBJ2-7; D may be TRBD1 (5 bases). V gave up 7 bases and J gave up 2 bases, with 14 bases separating them. CDR1 is KGHDR and CDR2 is SFDVKD in the germline V gene. The CDR3 is 14 amino acids. CDR3 in DNA: TGTGCCACCAGCGGCGACAGTGACACCTACGAGCAGTACTTC. This codes for CATSGDSDTYEQYF.

The J gene is TRBJ1-2, the V gene TRBV9; TRBD1 matches at 8 bases. Germline loops: CDR1 SGDLS, CDR2 YYNGEE. The CDR3 is 13 amino acids. Trimming cost V 5 bases and J 5 bases; bases outside gene matches: 5. CDR3: CASSETGAYGYTF. In DNA, the CDR3 is TGTGCCAGCAGTGAGACAGGGGCTTATGGCTACACCTTC.

The chain employs TRBV24-1 and TRBJ2-1; D uncertain. The germline gives CDR1 KGHDR, CDR2 SFDVKD. V lost 3 bases to trimming and J lost 7 bases, with 12 bases between them. There are 14 residues in the CDR3. CDR3 loop: CATSDVKTGNEQFF. CDR3 DNA sequence: TGTGCCACCAGTGATGTTAAAACTGGGAATGAGCAGTTCTTC.

For this clone: The junction departs from the called germline gene at one end, perhaps through a read error. This chain links TRBV7-7 with TRBJ2-2; 12 bases are shared with TRBD2. This CDR3 is 18 amino acids long. CDR1 and CDR2 (germline): SSHAT, FNYEAQ (reference sequence). CDR3 sequence: CASSPRLAGASNTGELFF. CDR3 nucleotide sequence: TGTGCTAGCAGCCCCCGACTAGCGGGAGCCTCGAACACCGGGGAGCTGTTTTTT. Drawing the rest from reference TRBV7-7 and TRBJ2-2, the complete variable domain is GAGVSQSPRYKVTKRGQDVTLRCDPISSHATLYWYQQALGQGPEFLTYFNYEAQPDKSGLPSDRFSAERPEGSISTLTIQRTEQRDSAMYRCASSPRLAGASNTGELFFGEGSRLTVL.

This clone was seen a handful of times. The J gene is TRBJ2-2, the V gene TRBV15, with 7 bases lining up with TRBD1. The junction had 7 bases not matched to a gene; V was cut back by 0 bases and J by 6 bases. The CDR3 sequence is 16 residues long. Germline V CDR1 and CDR2: LNHNV, YYDKDF (reference sequence). CDR3 sequence reads: CATSRDRQGVAGELFF. In DNA form, the CDR3 reads TGTGCCACCAGCAGAGATCGACAGGGTGTGGCCGGGGAGCTGTTTTTT. The complete variable domain, with remaining parts taken from reference TRBV15 and TRBJ2-2, reads DAMVIQNPRYQVTQFGKPVTLSCSQTLNHNVMYWYQQKSSQAPKLLFHYYDKDFNNEADTPDNFQSRRPNTSFCFLDIRSPGLGDTAMYLCATSRDRQGVAGELFFGEGSRLTVL.

The rearrangement uses TRBV7-3 and TRBJ1-1, with 9 bases fitting TRBD1. Germline CDR1 SGHTA, CDR2 FQGTGA. V lost 5 bases, J lost 7 bases, and 8 bases stayed unmatched. The CDR3 consists of 14 residues. CDR3 bases: TGTGCCAGCAGCGCCACCGGGACAGGGCGTGAAGCTTTCTTT. It translates to CASSATGTGREAFF.

The chain is built from TRBV6-6 and TRBJ2-3; 7 nucleotides align to TRBD2. CDR1 MNHNY and CDR2 SVGAGI come from the germline V gene (reference sequence). The CDR3 is made up of 16 amino acids. J was trimmed by 1 base and V by 1 base; bases with no gene match: 5. DNA for the CDR3: TGTGCCAGCAGTTACTTGGCGGGAGACGGCACAGATACGCAGTATTTT. This translates into CASSYLAGDGTDTQYF.

This clone is a singleton in its sample. The V gene is TRBV27, the J gene TRBJ2-7, with unresolved D. Trimming left V 3 bases short and J 2 bases short, with 11 bases between. The CDR3 extends over 14 amino acids. From germline, CDR1 is MNHEY and CDR2 SMNVEV (reference sequence). CDR3 nucleotide sequence: TGTGCCAGCAGTTTCGGGCCAGCTCCCTACGAGCAGTACTTC. It specifies CASSFGPAPYEQYF.

This clone has more than one count but fewer than ten. The chain links TRBV24-1 to TRBJ2-5; D is perhaps TRBD2 (7 bases). This CDR3 spans 18 amino acids. V was clipped by 5 bases and J by 5 bases, with 26 bases between them. Germline V gives CDR1 KGHDR, CDR2 SFDVKD. The CDR3 loop reads CATSALKGPRGGPETQYF. Written as DNA, the CDR3 is TGTGCCACCAGTGCCCTAAAAGGGCCAAGGGGGGGGCCGGAGACCCAGTACTTC.

This chain links TRBV7-2 with TRBJ1-1; D remains unclear. Germline CDR1 SGHTA, CDR2 FQGNSA. Trimming cost V 3 bases and J 0 bases, with 11 bases left between them. The CDR3 sequence is 15 residues long. The CDR3 region is CASSLGAVMNTEAFF. In nucleotides, the CDR3 is TGTGCCAGCAGCTTGGGAGCGGTCATGAACACTGAAGCTTTCTTT.

This chain joins TRBV6-5 and TRBJ1-1; D possibly corresponds to TRBD1 (5 bases). The CDR3 runs 12 residues. Germline V lookup: CDR1 MNHEY, CDR2 SVGAGI. V was trimmed by 7 bases and J by 3 bases, leaving 9 bases between them. Here the CDR3 reads CASMWGDTEAFF. CDR3 DNA: TGTGCCAGCATGTGGGGGGACACTGAAGCTTTCTTT.

This chain connects TRBV9 to TRBJ1-6; no reliable D call. The length of the CDR3 is 14 residues. Trimming removed 0 bases at V and 10 bases at J, with 11 bases between. Germline CDR1 reads SGDLS; CDR2 reads YYNGEE. The CDR3 DNA sequence: TGTGCCAGCAGCGTAGAGGACCGCTCCTCACCCCTCCACTTT. Protein sequence: CASSVEDRSSPLHF.

The V gene is TRBV28, the J gene TRBJ1-2, with D maybe TRBD1 (6 bases). The V gene lost 7 bases and the J gene lost 6 bases, with 15 bases spanning the gap. Germline V gene sequence: CDR1 MDHEN, CDR2 SYDVKM. This CDR3 is 13 amino acids long. The CDR3 here is CASKGQKFNGYTF. CDR3 DNA sequence: TGTGCCAGCAAAGGACAGAAGTTTAATGGCTACACCTTC.